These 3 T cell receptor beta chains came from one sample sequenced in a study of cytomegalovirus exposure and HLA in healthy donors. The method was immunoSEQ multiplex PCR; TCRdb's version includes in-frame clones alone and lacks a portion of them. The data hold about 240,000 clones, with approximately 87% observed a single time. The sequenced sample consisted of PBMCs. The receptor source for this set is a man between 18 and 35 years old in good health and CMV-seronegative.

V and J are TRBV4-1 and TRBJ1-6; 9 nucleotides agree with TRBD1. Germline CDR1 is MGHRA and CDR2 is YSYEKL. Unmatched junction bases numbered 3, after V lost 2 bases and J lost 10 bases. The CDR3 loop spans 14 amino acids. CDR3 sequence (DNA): TGCGCCAGCAGCCAATCGGGACAGGGATCACCCCTCCACTTT. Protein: CASSQSGQGSPLHF.

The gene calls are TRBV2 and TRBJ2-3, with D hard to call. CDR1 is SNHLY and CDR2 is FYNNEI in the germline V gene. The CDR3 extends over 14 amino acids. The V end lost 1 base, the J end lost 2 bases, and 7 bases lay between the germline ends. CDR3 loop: CASSEVPFTDTQYF. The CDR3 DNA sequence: TGTGCCAGCAGTGAAGTCCCGTTCACAGATACGCAGTATTTT. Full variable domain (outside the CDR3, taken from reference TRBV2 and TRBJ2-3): EPEVTQTPSHQVTQMGQEVILRCVPISNHLYFYWYRQILGQKVEFLVSFYNNEISEKSEIFDDQFSVERPDGSNFTLKIRSTKLEDSAMYFCASSEVPFTDTQYFGPGTRLTVL.

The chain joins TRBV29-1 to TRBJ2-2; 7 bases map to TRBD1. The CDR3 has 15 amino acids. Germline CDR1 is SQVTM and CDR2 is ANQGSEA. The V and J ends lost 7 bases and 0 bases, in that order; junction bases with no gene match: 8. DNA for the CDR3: TGCAGCGCCGCCTCGGGACAGTCGAACACCGGGGAGCTGTTTTTT. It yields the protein CSAASGQSNTGELFF.